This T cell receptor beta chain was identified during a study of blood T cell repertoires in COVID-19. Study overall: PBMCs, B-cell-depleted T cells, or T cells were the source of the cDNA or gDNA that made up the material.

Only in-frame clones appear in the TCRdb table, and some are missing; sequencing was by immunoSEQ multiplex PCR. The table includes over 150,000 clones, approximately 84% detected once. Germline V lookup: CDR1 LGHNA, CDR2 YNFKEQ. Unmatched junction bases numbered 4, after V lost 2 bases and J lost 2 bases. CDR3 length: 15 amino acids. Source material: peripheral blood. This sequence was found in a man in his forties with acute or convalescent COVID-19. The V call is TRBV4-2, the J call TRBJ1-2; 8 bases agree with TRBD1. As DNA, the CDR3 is TGTGCCAGCAGCCAACCGGGACAGGCAAACTATGGCTACACCTTC. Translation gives CASSQPGQANYGYTF.